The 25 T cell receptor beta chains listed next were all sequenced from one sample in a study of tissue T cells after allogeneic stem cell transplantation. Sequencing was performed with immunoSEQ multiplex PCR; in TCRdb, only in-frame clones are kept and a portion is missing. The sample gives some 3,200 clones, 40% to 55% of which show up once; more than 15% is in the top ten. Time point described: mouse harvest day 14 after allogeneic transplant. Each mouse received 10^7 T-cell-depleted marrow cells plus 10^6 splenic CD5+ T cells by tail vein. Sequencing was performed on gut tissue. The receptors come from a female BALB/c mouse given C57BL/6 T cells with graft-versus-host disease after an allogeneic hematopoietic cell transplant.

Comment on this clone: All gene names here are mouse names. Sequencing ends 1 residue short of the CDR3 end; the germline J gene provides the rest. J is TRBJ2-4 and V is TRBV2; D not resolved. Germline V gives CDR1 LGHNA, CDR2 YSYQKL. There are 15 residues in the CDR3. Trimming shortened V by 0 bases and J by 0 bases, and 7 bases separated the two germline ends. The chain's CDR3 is CASSQDLGSQNTLYF. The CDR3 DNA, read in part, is TGTGCCAGCAGCCAAGATTTGGGTAGTCAAAACACCTTGTAC.

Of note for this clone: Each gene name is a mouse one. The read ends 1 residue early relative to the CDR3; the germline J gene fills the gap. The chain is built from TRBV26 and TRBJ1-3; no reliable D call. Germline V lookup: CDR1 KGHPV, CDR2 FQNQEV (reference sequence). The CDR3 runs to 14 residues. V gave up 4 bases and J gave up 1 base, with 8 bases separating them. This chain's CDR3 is CASSPPGSGNTLYF. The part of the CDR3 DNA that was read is TGTGCCAGCAGTCCACCGGGGTCTGGAAATACGCTCTAT.

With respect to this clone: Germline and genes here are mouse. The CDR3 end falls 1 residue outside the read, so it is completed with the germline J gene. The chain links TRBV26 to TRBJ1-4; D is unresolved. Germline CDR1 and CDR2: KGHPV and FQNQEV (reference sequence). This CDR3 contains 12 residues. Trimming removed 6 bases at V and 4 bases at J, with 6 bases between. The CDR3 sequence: CASSPNNERLFF. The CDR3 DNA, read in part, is TGTGCCAGCAGCCCTAACAACGAAAGATTATTT.

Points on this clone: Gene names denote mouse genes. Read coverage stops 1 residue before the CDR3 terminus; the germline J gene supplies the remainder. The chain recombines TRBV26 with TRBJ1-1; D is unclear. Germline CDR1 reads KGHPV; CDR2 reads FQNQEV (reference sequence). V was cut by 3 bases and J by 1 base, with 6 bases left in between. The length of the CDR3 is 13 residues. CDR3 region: CASSLGRNTEVFF. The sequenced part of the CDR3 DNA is TGTGCCAGCAGTCTTGGCAGAAACACAGAAGTCTTC.

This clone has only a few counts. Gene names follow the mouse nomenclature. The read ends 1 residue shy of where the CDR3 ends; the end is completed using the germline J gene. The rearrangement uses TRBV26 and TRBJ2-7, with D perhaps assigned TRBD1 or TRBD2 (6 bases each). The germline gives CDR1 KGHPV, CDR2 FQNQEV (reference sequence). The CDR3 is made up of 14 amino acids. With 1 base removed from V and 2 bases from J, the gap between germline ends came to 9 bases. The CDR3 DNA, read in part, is TGTGCCAGCAGTCTGTTGGGGGCGGCCTATGAACAGTAC. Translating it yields CASSLLGAAYEQY. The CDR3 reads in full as CASSLLGAAYEQYF.

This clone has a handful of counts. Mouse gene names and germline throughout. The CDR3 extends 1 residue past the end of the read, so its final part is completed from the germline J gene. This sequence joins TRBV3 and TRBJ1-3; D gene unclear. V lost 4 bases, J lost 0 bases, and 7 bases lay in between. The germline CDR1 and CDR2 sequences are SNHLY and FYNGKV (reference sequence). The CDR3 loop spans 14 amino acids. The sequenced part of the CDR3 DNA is TGTGCCAGCAGCTCGACAAATTCTGGAAATACGCTCTAT. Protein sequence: CASSSTNSGNTLY. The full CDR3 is CASSSTNSGNTLYF.

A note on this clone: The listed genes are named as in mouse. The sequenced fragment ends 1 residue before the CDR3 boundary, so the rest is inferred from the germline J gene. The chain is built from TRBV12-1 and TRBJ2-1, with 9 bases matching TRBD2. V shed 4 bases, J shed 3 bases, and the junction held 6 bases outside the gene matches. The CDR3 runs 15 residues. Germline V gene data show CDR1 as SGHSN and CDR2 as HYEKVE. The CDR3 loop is CASSRPGLGYAEQFF. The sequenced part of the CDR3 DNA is TGTGCCAGCTCCCGCCCGGGACTGGGCTATGCTGAGCAGTTC.

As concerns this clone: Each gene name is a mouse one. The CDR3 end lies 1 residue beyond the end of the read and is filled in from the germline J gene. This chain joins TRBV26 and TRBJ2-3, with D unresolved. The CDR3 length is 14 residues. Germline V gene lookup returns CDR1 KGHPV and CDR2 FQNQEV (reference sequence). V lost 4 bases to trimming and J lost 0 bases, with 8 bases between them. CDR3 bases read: TGTGCCAGCAGTCAGACATCTAGTGCAGAAACGCTGTAT. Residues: CASSQTSSAETLY. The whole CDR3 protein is CASSQTSSAETLYF.

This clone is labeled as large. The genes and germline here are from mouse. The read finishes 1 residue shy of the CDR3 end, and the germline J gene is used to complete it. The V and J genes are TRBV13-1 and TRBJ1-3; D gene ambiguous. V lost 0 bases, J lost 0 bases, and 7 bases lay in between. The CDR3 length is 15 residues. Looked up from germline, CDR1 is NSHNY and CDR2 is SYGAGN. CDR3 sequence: CASSDAPISGNTLYF. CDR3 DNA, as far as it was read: TGTGCCAGCAGTGATGCACCCATTTCTGGAAATACGCTCTAT.

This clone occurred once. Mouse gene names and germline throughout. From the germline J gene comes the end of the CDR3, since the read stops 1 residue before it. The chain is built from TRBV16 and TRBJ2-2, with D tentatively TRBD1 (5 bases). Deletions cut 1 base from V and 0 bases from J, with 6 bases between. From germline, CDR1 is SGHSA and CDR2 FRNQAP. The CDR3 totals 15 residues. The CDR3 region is CASSLGQTNTGQLYF. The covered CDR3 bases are TGTGCAAGCAGCTTAGGACAGACAAACACCGGGCAGCTCTAC.

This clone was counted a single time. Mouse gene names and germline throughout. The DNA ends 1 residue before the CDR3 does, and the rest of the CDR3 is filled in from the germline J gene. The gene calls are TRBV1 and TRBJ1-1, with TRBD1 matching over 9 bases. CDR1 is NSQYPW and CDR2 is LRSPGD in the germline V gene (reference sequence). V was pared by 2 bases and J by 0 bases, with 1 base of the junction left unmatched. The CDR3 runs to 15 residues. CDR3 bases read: TGCACCTGCAGTGCACGGGACAGGGCAAACACAGAAGTCTTC. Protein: CTCSARDRANTEVF. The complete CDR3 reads CTCSARDRANTEVFF. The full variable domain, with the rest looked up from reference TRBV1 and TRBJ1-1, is VTLLEQNPRWRLVPRGQAVNLRCILKNSQYPWMSWYQQDLQKQLQWLFTLRSPGDKEVKSLPGADYLATRVTDTELRLQVANMSQGRTLYCTCSARDRANTEVFFGKGTRLTVV.

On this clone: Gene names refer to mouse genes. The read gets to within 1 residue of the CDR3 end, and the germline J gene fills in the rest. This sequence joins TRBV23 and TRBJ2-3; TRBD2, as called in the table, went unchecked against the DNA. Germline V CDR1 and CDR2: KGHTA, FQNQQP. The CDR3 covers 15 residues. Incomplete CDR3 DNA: TGCTCCAGCAGTCATCTGGACTGGGGTGCAGAAACGCTGTAT. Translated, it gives CSSSHLDWGAETLY. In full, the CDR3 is CSSSHLDWGAETLYF.

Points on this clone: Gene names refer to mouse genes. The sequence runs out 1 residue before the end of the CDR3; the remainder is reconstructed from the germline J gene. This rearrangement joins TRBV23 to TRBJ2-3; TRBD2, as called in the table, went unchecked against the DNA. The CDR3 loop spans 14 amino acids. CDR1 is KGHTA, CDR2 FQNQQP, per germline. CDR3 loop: CSSSRLGGAETLYF. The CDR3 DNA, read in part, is TGCTCCAGCAGTAGGCTGGGGGGTGCAGAAACGCTGTAT.

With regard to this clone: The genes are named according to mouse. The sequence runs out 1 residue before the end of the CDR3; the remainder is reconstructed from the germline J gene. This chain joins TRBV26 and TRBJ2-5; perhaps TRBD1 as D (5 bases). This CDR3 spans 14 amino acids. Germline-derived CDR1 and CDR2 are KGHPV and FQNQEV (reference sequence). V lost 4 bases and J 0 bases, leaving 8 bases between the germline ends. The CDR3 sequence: CASSPTVNQDTQYF. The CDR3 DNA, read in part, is TGTGCCAGCAGTCCGACAGTTAACCAAGACACCCAGTAC.

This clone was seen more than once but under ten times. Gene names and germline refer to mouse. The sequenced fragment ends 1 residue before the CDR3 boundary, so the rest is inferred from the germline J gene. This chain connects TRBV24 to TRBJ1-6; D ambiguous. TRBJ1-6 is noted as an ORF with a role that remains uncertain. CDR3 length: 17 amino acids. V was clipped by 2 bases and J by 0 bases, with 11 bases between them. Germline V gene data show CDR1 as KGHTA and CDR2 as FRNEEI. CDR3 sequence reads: CASSLGRTNSYNSPLYF. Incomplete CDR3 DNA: TGTGCCAGCAGTCTGGGCAGAACAAATTCCTATAATTCGCCCCTCTAC.

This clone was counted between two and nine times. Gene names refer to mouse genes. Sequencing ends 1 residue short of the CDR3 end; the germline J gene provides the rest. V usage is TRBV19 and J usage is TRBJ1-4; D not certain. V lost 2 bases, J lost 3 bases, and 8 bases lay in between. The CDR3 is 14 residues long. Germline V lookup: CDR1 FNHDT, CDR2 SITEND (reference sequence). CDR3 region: CASSMRGPNERLFF. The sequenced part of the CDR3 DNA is TGTGCCAGCAGTATGAGAGGGCCCAACGAAAGATTATTT.

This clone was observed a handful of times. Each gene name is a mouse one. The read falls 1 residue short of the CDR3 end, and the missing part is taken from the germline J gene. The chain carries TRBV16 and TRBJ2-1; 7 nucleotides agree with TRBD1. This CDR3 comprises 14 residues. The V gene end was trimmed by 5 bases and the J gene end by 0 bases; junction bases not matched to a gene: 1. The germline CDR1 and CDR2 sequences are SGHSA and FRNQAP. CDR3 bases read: TGTGCAAGCAGCAGACAGGGTAACTATGCTGAGCAGTTC. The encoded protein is CASSRQGNYAEQF. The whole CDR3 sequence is CASSRQGNYAEQFF.

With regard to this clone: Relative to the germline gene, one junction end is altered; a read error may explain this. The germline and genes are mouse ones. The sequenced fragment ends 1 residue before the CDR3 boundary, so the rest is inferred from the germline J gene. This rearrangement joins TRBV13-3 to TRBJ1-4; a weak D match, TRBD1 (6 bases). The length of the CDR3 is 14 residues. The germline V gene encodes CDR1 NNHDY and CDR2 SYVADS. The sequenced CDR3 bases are TGTGCCAGCAGTGGGGACACATCCAGCGAAAGATTATTT. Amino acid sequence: CASSGDTSSERLF. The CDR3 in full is CASSGDTSSERLFF.

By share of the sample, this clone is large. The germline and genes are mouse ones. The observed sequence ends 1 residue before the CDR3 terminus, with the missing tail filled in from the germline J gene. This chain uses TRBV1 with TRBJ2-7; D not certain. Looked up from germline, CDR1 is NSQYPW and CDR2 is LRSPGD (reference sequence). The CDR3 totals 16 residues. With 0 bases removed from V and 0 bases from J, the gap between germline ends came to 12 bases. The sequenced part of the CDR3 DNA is TGCACCTGCAGTGCAGATCCGGGGAGGAGCTCCTATGAACAGTAC. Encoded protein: CTCSADPGRSSYEQY. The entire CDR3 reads CTCSADPGRSSYEQYF.

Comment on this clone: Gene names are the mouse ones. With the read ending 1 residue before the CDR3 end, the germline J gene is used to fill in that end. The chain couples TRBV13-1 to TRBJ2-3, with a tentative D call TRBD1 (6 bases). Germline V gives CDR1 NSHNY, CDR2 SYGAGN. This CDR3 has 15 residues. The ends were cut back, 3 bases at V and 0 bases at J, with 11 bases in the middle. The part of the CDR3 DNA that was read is TGTGCCAGCAGTGCCGGGACATCTAGTGCAGAAACGCTGTAT. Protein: CASSAGTSSAETLY. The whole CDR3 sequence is CASSAGTSSAETLYF.

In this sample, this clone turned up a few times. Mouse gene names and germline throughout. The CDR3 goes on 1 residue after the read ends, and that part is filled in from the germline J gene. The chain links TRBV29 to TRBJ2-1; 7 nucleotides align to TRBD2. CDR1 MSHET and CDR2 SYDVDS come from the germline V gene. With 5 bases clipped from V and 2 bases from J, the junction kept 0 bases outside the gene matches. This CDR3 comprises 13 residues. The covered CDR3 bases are TGTGCTAGCAGTGGGGGGGACTATGCTGAGCAGTTC. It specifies CASSGGDYAEQF. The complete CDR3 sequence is CASSGGDYAEQFF.

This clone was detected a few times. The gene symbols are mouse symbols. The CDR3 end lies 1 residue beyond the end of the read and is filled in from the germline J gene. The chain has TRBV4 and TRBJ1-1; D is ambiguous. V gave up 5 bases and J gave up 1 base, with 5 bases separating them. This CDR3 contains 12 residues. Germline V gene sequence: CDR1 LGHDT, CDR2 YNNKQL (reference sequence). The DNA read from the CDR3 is TGTGCCAGCAGCCTCAGGAACACAGAAGTCTTC. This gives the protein CASSLRNTEVF. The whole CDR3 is CASSLRNTEVFF.

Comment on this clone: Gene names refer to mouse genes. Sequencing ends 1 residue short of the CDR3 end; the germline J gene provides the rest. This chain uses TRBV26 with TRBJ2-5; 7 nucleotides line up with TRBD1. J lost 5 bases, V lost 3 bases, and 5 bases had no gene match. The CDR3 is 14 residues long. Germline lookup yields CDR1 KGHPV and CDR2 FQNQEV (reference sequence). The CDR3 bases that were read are TGTGCCAGCAGTCTCACAGGGGAGGCAGACACCCAGTAC. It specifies CASSLTGEADTQY. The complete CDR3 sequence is CASSLTGEADTQYF.

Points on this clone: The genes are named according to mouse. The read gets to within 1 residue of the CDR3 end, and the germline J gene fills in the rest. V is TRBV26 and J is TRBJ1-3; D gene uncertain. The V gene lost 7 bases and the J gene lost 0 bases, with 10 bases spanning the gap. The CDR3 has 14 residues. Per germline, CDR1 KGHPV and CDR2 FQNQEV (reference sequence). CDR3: CASTSQNSGNTLYF. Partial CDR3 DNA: TGTGCCAGCACATCACAGAATTCTGGAAATACGCTCTAT.

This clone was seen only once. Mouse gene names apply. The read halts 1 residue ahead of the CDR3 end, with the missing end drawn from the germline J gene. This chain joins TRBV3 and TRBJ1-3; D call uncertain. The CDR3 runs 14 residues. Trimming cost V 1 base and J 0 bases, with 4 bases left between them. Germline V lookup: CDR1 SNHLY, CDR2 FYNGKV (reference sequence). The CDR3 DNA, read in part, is TGTGCCAGCAGCTTAGACAGTTCTGGAAATACGCTCTAT. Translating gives CASSLDSSGNTLY. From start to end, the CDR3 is CASSLDSSGNTLYF.